The entry below describes one TCR beta chain. This sample is drawn from a study of T cells after somatic rescue of genetic block. Measured with immunoSEQ multiplex PCR; TCRdb has only the in-frame clones, and not every one. The sample holds over 9,500 clones, over 65% seen once. Germline-derived CDR1 and CDR2 are LNHNV and YYDKDF (reference sequence). This CDR3 spans 15 amino acids. Trimming took 4 bases from V and 7 from J; bases not matched to a gene: 9. This TCR came from a boy aged 5-17 years. The chain carries TRBV15 and TRBJ1-5; TRBD1 matches at 8 bases. The sequenced sample consisted of peripheral blood mononuclear cells (PBMCs). CDR3 residues: CATSTTGEAGQPQHF. The DNA for the CDR3 is TGTGCCACCAGCACGACAGGGGAGGCGGGACAGCCCCAGCATTTT.